A selection of T cell receptor beta chains follows, all from one sample in a study of identical twins. In TCRdb, the 5' RACE reads were re-called with MiXCR into one record per CDR3 protein. The sample lists around 160,000 distinct CDR3 sequences, under 4.5% occurring once. Sequencing was done on a sample of memory T cells sorted from blood. The receptors stem from a young man in good health. The conserved cysteine and the conserved F or W are not part of the CDR3 here.

v_call cdr3_aa
TRBV14 ASSQDSVRWDRGQETQY
TRBV20-1 SARGGRADTEAF
TRBV20-1 SARTGDQPQH
TRBV24-1 ATSSPNQPQH
TRBV12-3/TRBV12-4 ASSLGLAGGIAKNIQY
TRBV14 ASSQEDRSSYNSPLH
TRBV20-1 SARSWTSGNSDTQY
TRBV28 ASSRTSARTDTQY
TRBV18 ASSPGGGSSYEQY
TRBV18 ASSPTSGYYNEQF
TRBV5-1 ASRQQPSANEQF
TRBV6-5 ASSYRTIFPGELF
TRBV5-1 ASSARTWVNEQF
TRBV24-1 ATSDSPSGQNTGELF
TRBV29-1 SVGTGVGANVLT
TRBV18 ASSPTSGRTNEQF
TRBV20-1 SARVGAPAEAF
TRBV7-9 ASSPTNSNQPQH
TRBV20-1 SGGVAGTKNIQY
TRBV11-2 ASSLEPSGRNEQF
TRBV24-1 ATSLAGEYEQY
TRBV4-2 ASSQDQGEAYGYT
TRBV15 ATSSERAEYNEQF
TRBV7-2 ASSPVAGGNTIY
TRBV3-1 ASSQGGTSGWELF
TRBV5-6 ASSPSGDSSYNEQF
TRBV6-1 ASTQVESGNTIY
TRBV5-4 ASSLFGGMGQY
TRBV20-1 SATVAGENLGTQY
TRBV29-1 SVDGGNTEAF
TRBV4-3 ASSQDKAYEQY
TRBV11-2 ASSLDTITGRFSPAKNIQY
TRBV9 ASSAPSGDRAQETQY
TRBV11-1 ASSLRTGGVSGANVLT
TRBV27 ASSLWGGTGELF
TRBV20-1 SARQGGARETQY
TRBV5-1 ASSFTLASSYNEQF
TRBV5-8 ASSYGALSNQPQH
TRBV28 ASSLLGGGNTEAF